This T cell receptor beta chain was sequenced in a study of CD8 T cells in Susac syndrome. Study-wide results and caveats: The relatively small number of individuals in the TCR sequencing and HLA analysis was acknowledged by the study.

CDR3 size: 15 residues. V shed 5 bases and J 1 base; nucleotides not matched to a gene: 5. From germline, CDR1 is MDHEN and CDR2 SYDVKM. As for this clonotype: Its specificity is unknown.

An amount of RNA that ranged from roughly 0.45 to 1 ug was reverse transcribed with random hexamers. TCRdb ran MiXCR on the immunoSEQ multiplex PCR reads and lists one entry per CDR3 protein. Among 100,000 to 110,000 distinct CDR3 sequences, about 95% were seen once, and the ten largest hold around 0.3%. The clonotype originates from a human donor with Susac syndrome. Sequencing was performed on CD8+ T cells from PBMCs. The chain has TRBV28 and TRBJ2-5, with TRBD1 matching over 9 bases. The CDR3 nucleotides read TGTGCCAGCAGTCTAGTGACAGGGGGCCAAGAGACCCAGTACTTC. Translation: CASSLVTGGQETQYF.